The next 26 T cell receptor beta chains were all read from a single sample in a study of beta chain features in type 1 diabetes. cDNA synthesis used the whole RNA isolate, giving expressed TCRB sequences. TCRdb keeps only in-frame clones here, not all; method: immunoSEQ multiplex PCR. Of around 400,000 clones listed, around 15% were seen once; the top ten hold approximately 0.02%. The sequencing sample was made of naive CD4+ T cells from blood. The source is a woman aged 18-29 years in good health.

This clone has just a few counts. This chain connects TRBV29-1 to TRBJ1-4, with a possible D match to TRBD1 (5 bases). The CDR3 spans 15 residues. The V end was cut by 5 bases, the J end by 7 bases, with 20 bases between. CDR1 and CDR2 (germline): SQVTM, ANQGSEA. The CDR3 DNA is TGCAGCGTTCAACGGGGGAAGTCTTCGGGTGAAAAACTGTTTTTT. Protein sequence: CSVQRGKSSGEKLFF.

This clone was found a few times. The CDR3 DNA reads as TGCAGCGTAGTCATGGCAGGGCGAAATGAAAAACTGTTTTTT. Translation gives CSVVMAGRNEKLFF. The J gene is TRBJ1-4, the V gene TRBV29-1; TRBD1 is a possible D gene (5 bases). Germline CDR1 reads SQVTM; CDR2 reads ANQGSEA. The CDR3 runs 14 residues. The V end was cut by 6 bases, the J end by 5 bases, with 16 bases between.

This chain joins TRBV2 and TRBJ1-2; D gene ambiguous. Trimming left V 6 bases short and J 4 bases short, with 12 bases between. Germline loops: CDR1 SNHLY, CDR2 FYNNEI. The CDR3 contains 13 residues. CDR3 in DNA: TGTGCCAGCAGCCTAACAGACATCTATGGCTACACCTTC. Translated, it gives CASSLTDIYGYTF.

This clone has just a few counts. The chain uses TRBV19 and TRBJ2-5; unclear D gene. V lost 8 bases, J lost 1 base, and 17 bases lay in between. Germline CDR1 and CDR2: LNHDA and SQIVND (reference sequence). The CDR3 consists of 15 residues. CDR3 sequence (DNA): TGTGCCAGTTGTTCTAGGTCAGCCGGCCAAGAGACCCAGTACTTC. It translates to CASCSRSAGQETQYF. Variable domain in full (rest from reference TRBV19 and TRBJ2-5): DGGITQSPKYLFRKEGQNVTLSCEQNLNHDAMYWYRQDPGQGLRLIYYSQIVNDFQKGDIAEGYSVSREKKESFPLTVTSAQKNPTAFYLCASCSRSAGQETQYFGPGTRLLVL.

The rearrangement uses TRBV7-9 and TRBJ1-5; 7 positions agree with TRBD1. The V and J ends lost 2 bases and 5 bases, in that order; junction bases with no gene match: 6. The germline CDR1 and CDR2 sequences are SEHNR and FQNEAQ (reference sequence). The CDR3 consists of 15 residues. The CDR3 protein is CASSLTGATYQPQHF. The CDR3 nucleotides read TGTGCCAGCAGCTTAACAGGGGCAACTTATCAGCCCCAGCATTTT.

The chain has TRBV7-2 and TRBJ2-7; 11 positions agree with TRBD1. V was pared by 3 bases and J by 7 bases, with 8 bases of the junction left unmatched. The CDR3 is 15 residues long. The germline V gene has CDR1 SGHTA and CDR2 FQGNSA. CDR3 sequence: CASSLGGTGGREQYF. In DNA form, the CDR3 reads TGTGCCAGCAGCTTGGGAGGGACAGGGGGGCGAGAGCAGTACTTC.

The chain links TRBV5-1 to TRBJ1-1; 7 bases align to TRBD1. The CDR3 loop spans 14 amino acids. Germline V lookup: CDR1 SGHRS, CDR2 YFSETQ. V trimming: 4 bases; J trimming: 0 bases; junction bases outside the gene matches: 3. The CDR3 region is CASSDGTVNTEAFF. CDR3 sequence (DNA): TGCGCCAGCAGCGACGGGACAGTGAACACTGAAGCTTTCTTT. Together with reference TRBV5-1 and TRBJ1-1, the CDR3 gives the full variable domain: KAGVTQTPRYLIKTRGQQVTLSCSPISGHRSVSWYQQTPGQGLQFLFEYFSETQRNKGNFPGRFSGRQFSNSRSEMNVSTLELGDSALYLCASSDGTVNTEAFFGQGTRLTVV.

This clone was counted a few times. The rearrangement joins TRBV5-1 to TRBJ1-2; TRBD1 agrees at 11 bases. With 5 bases clipped from V and 3 bases from J, the junction kept 6 bases outside the gene matches. Germline V lookup: CDR1 SGHRS, CDR2 YFSETQ. CDR3 length equals 15 residues. As DNA, the CDR3 is TGCGCCAGCAGTCCTGGACAGGGGGCGTACTATGGCTACACCTTC. Protein product: CASSPGQGAYYGYTF.

In this sample, this clone turned up a few times. This rearrangement joins TRBV28 to TRBJ2-5; D remains unclear. CDR1 is MDHEN, CDR2 SYDVKM, per germline. The CDR3 is 15 amino acids. Trimming removed 4 bases from V and 1 base from J, with 13 bases in between. CDR3 in amino acids: CASSSPVMAQETQYF. The CDR3 coding sequence is TGTGCCAGCAGTTCTCCCGTTATGGCCCAAGAGACCCAGTACTTC.

This clone was detected a few times. The chain carries TRBV27 and TRBJ1-5; TRBD1 might be the D (5 bases). CDR1 and CDR2 from the germline V gene are MNHEY and SMNVEV (reference sequence). CDR3 size: 12 residues. V dropped 6 bases and J dropped 4 bases, with 7 bases sitting between them. CDR3 region: CASRAGNQPQHF. The CDR3 region has the DNA TGTGCCAGCAGGGCAGGGAATCAGCCCCAGCATTTT.

The V gene is TRBV30, the J gene TRBJ1-5, with D tentatively TRBD1 (5 bases). Germline V CDR1 and CDR2: GTSNPN, SVGIG (reference sequence). Trimming removed 3 bases from V and 7 bases from J, with 16 bases in between. The CDR3 extends over 14 amino acids. The CDR3 DNA sequence: TGTGCCTGGAGGGATCGTGGGGGGAACCAGCCCCAGCATTTT. Residues: CAWRDRGGNQPQHF.

This clone occurred a few times. The genes are TRBV6-6 and TRBJ2-5, with 7 positions matching TRBD1. Trimming removed 4 bases from V and 2 bases from J; junction bases left unmatched: 7. CDR3 size: 15 residues. Germline V gene sequence: CDR1 MNHNY, CDR2 SVGAGI (reference sequence). This CDR3 reads CASSSDRVGQETQYF. The CDR3 bases are TGTGCCAGCAGTTCCGACAGGGTGGGGCAAGAGACCCAGTACTTC.

This clone was counted a few times. The chain links TRBV6-5 to TRBJ2-1; TRBD1 might be the D (6 bases). Trimming shortened V by 5 bases and J by 0 bases, and 11 bases separated the two germline ends. CDR3 size: 15 residues. Germline values: CDR1 MNHEY, CDR2 SVGAGI. The CDR3 loop reads CASSKDRSSYNEQFF. The CDR3 DNA sequence: TGTGCCAGCAGTAAAGACAGGAGCTCCTACAATGAGCAGTTCTTC.

The chain has TRBV5-1 and TRBJ2-3, with 8 bases fitting TRBD2. Germline CDR1 is SGHRS and CDR2 is YFSETQ. The CDR3 loop spans 16 amino acids. V lost 5 bases and J lost 4; bases outside the gene matches: 12. DNA for the CDR3: TGCGCCAGCAGTCGTGGTGGAGCGGGAGACGCAGATACGCAGTATTTT. It encodes CASSRGGAGDADTQYF.

The V call is TRBV7-9, the J call TRBJ2-5; TRBD2 matches 11 bases. This CDR3 has 17 residues. Per germline, CDR1 SEHNR and CDR2 FQNEAQ (reference sequence). V was pared by 0 bases and J by 6 bases, with 9 bases of the junction left unmatched. CDR3 sequence: CASSLASSGRSGKTQYF. The CDR3 bases are TGTGCCAGCAGCTTAGCGTCTAGCGGGAGGTCGGGGAAGACCCAGTACTTC.

This rearrangement joins TRBV9 to TRBJ1-2; D not certain. Trimming removed 3 bases at V and 11 bases at J, with 20 bases between. The CDR3 contains 14 residues. The germline gives CDR1 SGDLS, CDR2 YYNGEE. In DNA, the CDR3 is TGTGCCAGCAGCGCACAACCCGACTCCAGACTATACACCTTC. This translates into CASSAQPDSRLYTF.

J is TRBJ1-1 and V is TRBV29-1; D not certain. The V gene's germline CDR1 is SQVTM and CDR2 ANQGSEA. The CDR3 is 12 residues long. The ends were cut back, 6 bases at V and 4 bases at J, with 12 bases in the middle. In nucleotides, the CDR3 is TGCAGCGTGAGTGGGCAGAGCACTGAAGCTTTCTTT. This translates into CSVSGQSTEAFF.

This clone was counted a few times. The chain carries TRBV6-5 and TRBJ1-2; unclear D gene. The CDR3 runs 14 residues. Trimming removed 2 bases at V and 1 base at J, with 8 bases between. Germline V lookup: CDR1 MNHEY, CDR2 SVGAGI. CDR3 residues: CASSYGQSNYGYTF. CDR3 DNA sequence: TGTGCCAGCAGTTACGGGCAGAGTAACTATGGCTACACCTTC.

This clone was recorded a few times. The chain joins TRBV30 to TRBJ2-2; 7 bases map to TRBD2. Looked up from germline, CDR1 is GTSNPN and CDR2 is SVGIG (reference sequence). This CDR3 spans 13 amino acids. V was pared by 5 bases and J by 7 bases, with 7 bases of the junction left unmatched. The CDR3 loop reads CAWARGVGGELFF. The CDR3 DNA follows: TGTGCCTGGGCTCGGGGGGTTGGCGGGGAGCTGTTTTTT.

A few counts support this clone. The chain recombines TRBV27 with TRBJ2-7; maybe TRBD1 (5 bases). In germline, CDR1 is MNHEY, CDR2 SMNVEV (reference sequence). The CDR3 has 17 amino acids. Trimming took 5 bases from V and 0 from J, leaving 20 bases between them. The CDR3 bases are TGTGCCAGCAGTCCCCTATTGGGCAGGGTAAGCTCCTACGAGCAGTACTTC. Translated, it gives CASSPLLGRVSSYEQYF.

This clone was detected only a few times. This chain links TRBV25-1 with TRBJ1-4; perhaps TRBD1 as D (6 bases). Trimming stripped 7 bases from V and 10 bases from J, with 28 bases between. CDR3 length equals 17 residues. Germline V gene lookup returns CDR1 MGHDK and CDR2 SYGVNS. CDR3 sequence (DNA): TGTGCCAGCACCCCCCCGGATGGAGCCAGGGGCTGGGGAAAACTGTTTTTT. The encoded protein is CASTPPDGARGWGKLFF.

V usage is TRBV6-5 and J usage is TRBJ2-3, with D hard to call. This CDR3 has 13 residues. Germline CDR1 reads MNHEY; CDR2 reads SVGAGI. V was clipped by 0 bases and J by 6 bases, with 7 bases between them. The CDR3 is CASSYSKRDTQYF. The DNA of the CDR3 is TGTGCCAGCAGTTACTCGAAGAGGGATACGCAGTATTTT.

This clone was observed a handful of times. The chain joins TRBV4-1 to TRBJ2-7, with 7 bases fitting TRBD2. Germline V gene lookup returns CDR1 MGHRA and CDR2 YSYEKL. The CDR3 runs to 16 residues. The trim removed 4 bases at V and 1 base at J, leaving 10 bases unmatched. CDR3 coding DNA: TGCGCCAGCAGCCTCGTGGCCCCGGGGGGATCCTACGAGCAGTACTTC. Protein product: CASSLVAPGGSYEQYF.

The chain is built from TRBV5-1 and TRBJ2-3; D might be TRBD2 (5 bases). This CDR3 spans 14 amino acids. The V gene's germline CDR1 is SGHRS and CDR2 YFSETQ. Deletions cut 7 bases from V and 2 bases from J, with 14 bases between. The CDR3 reads CASASDFYTDTQYF. DNA for the CDR3: TGCGCCAGCGCCTCGGACTTCTACACAGATACGCAGTATTTT.

The V and J genes are TRBV18 and TRBJ1-1; D might be TRBD1 (6 bases). Trimming shortened V by 3 bases and J by 6 bases, and 8 bases separated the two germline ends. The CDR3 length is 12 residues. Germline CDR1 reads KGHSH; CDR2 reads LQKENI. The CDR3 spells CASSPDRPEAFF. The CDR3 bases are TGTGCCAGCTCACCGGACAGACCTGAAGCTTTCTTT.

V usage is TRBV28 and J usage is TRBJ2-7, with 7 bases that match TRBD2. Unmatched junction bases numbered 14, after V lost 5 bases and J lost 1 base. CDR1 MDHEN and CDR2 SYDVKM come from the germline V gene. CDR3 length: 17 amino acids. CDR3 nucleotide sequence: TGTGCCAGCAGTCCGGCAGAAGCGGGGCCGCATTCCTACGAGCAGTACTTC. Translated, it gives CASSPAEAGPHSYEQYF.